This T cell receptor beta chain was profiled in a study of T cells in Graves' hyperthyroidism and ophthalmopathy. Regarding the study as a whole: Ophthalmopathy was told apart from stable hyperthyroidism by a 13 V-J model.

Amplified TCR beta CDR3 regions came from RNA transcripts. First-round RT-PCR of the TCR CDR3 relied on the HTBI primer set. TCRdb itself ran the multiplex PCR reads through MiXCR, one entry per CDR3 protein. The sample records over 200,000 distinct CDR3 sequences, 15% to 20% being singletons. The CDR3 has 15 amino acids. Trimming cost V 4 bases and J 4 bases, with 11 bases left between them. Germline-derived CDR1 and CDR2 are SNHLY and FYNNEI. Those with hyperthyroidism were 18 to 65 years old, newly diagnosed, and ill for under 2 months. This clonotype was recorded a few times. Its target is unknown. Source material: blood. The J gene is TRBJ1-6, the V gene TRBV2; D uncertain. The TCR originated in a man in his forties or fifties with Graves' hyperthyroidism. The DNA for the CDR3 is TGTGCCAGCAGTGCAGAACGGCCGTATAATTCACCCCTCCACTTT. Protein product: CASSAERPYNSPLHF.